A single sample gave rise to the 30 T cell receptor beta chains below, sequenced in a study of blood T cell repertoires in COVID-19. Produced via immunoSEQ multiplex PCR; TCRdb's table is partial and in-frame only. The table shows over 250,000 clones, with roughly 86% occurring only once. The source material was PBMCs or T cells enriched from blood (not recorded which). The receptors shown here come from a woman aged 18-29 years who had recovered from COVID-19.

The V and J genes are TRBV4-1 and TRBJ1-2, with D unclear. V gave up 1 base and J gave up 4 bases, with 10 bases separating them. Germline CDR1 and CDR2: MGHRA and YSYEKL. The length of the CDR3 is 14 residues. The CDR3 is CASSQVSSGYGYTF. CDR3 bases: TGCGCCAGCAGCCAAGTGTCATCAGGCTATGGCTACACCTTC.

The chain has TRBV9 and TRBJ1-4; a weak D match, TRBD1 (6 bases). With 0 bases removed from V and 3 bases from J, the gap between germline ends came to 15 bases. This CDR3 comprises 17 residues. Germline values: CDR1 SGDLS, CDR2 YYNGEE. This chain's CDR3 is CASSVGQGLEANEKLFF. The CDR3, as DNA: TGTGCCAGCAGCGTAGGTCAGGGGCTGGAAGCTAATGAAAAACTGTTTTTT.

The rearrangement joins TRBV9 to TRBJ2-7, with 7 bases lining up with TRBD1. The CDR3 length is 13 residues. V lost 6 bases, J lost 6 bases, and 9 bases stayed unmatched. Germline V gene lookup returns CDR1 SGDLS and CDR2 YYNGEE. The CDR3 spells CASMVQGTPEQYF. CDR3 in DNA: TGTGCCAGCATGGTACAGGGGACACCCGAGCAGTACTTC.

In DNA, the CDR3 is TGTGCCAGCAGCCAAACTAGCACAGATACGCAGTATTTT. Translation gives CASSQTSTDTQYF. The V gene is TRBV11-2, the J gene TRBJ2-3; unclear D gene. V was shortened by 5 bases and J by 0 bases, with 6 bases between the two germline ends. Germline assignment: CDR1 SGHAT and CDR2 FQNNGV. CDR3 size: 13 residues.

This chain links TRBV5-1 with TRBJ1-6; D unresolved. Germline-derived CDR1 and CDR2 are SGHRS and YFSETQ. This CDR3 spans 14 amino acids. V dropped 1 base and J dropped 7 bases, with 9 bases sitting between them. The CDR3 bases are TGCGCCAGCAGCTTGCCGGTCGGGAATTCACCCCTCCACTTT. Its protein is CASSLPVGNSPLHF.

The V call is TRBV7-6, the J call TRBJ2-3; 8 bases map to TRBD1. V was pared by 4 bases and J by 3 bases, with 6 bases of the junction left unmatched. The CDR3 contains 15 residues. Germline values: CDR1 SGHVS, CDR2 FNYEAQ. As DNA, the CDR3 is TGTGCCAGCAGCTACCGGGGACAGGTGACAGATACGCAGTATTTT. Amino acid sequence: CASSYRGQVTDTQYF.

The chain combines TRBV2 with TRBJ1-3, with D possibly being TRBD1 (5 bases). Germline-derived CDR1 and CDR2 are SNHLY and FYNNEI. The CDR3 is 15 residues long. V was clipped by 1 base and J by 2 bases, with 9 bases between them. CDR3 sequence reads: CASSEDRQAGNTIYF. The CDR3, as DNA: TGTGCCAGCAGTGAAGACAGGCAAGCTGGAAACACCATATATTTT.

This clone has a handful of counts. CDR3 in amino acids: CASSFTAGTGVYGYTF. As DNA, the CDR3 is TGTGCCAGCAGTTTTACCGCAGGGACAGGGGTTTATGGCTACACCTTC. The V gene is TRBV27, the J gene TRBJ1-2; 10 positions agree with TRBD1. The ends lost 3 bases at V and 5 bases at J; junction bases unmatched: 9. The CDR3 runs to 16 residues. Germline assignment: CDR1 MNHEY and CDR2 SMNVEV (reference sequence).

This chain connects TRBV6-2 or TRBV6-3 to TRBJ1-6; D might be TRBD1 (6 bases). V lost 4 bases and J lost 7, with 14 bases in between. CDR3 length: 15 residues. The germline V gene has CDR1 MNHEY and CDR2 SVGEGT. The CDR3 DNA follows: TGTGCCAGCAGTTCTTACAGGGTTCACAATTCACCCCTCCACTTT. It encodes CASSSYRVHNSPLHF.

This clone was detected only once. V and J are TRBV11-1 and TRBJ2-7, with D possibly being TRBD1 (5 bases). The CDR3 contains 14 residues. V was cut by 3 bases and J by 13 bases, with 22 bases left in between. Germline lookup yields CDR1 SGHAT and CDR2 FQDESV (reference sequence). DNA of the CDR3: TGTGCCAGCAGCTTCCGCGACAGTACCTACGAGAGATACTTC. It specifies CASSFRDSTYERYF.

This chain joins TRBV14 and TRBJ2-1, with TRBD1 identical over 7 bases. The CDR3 runs to 16 residues. Unmatched junction bases numbered 7, after V lost 5 bases and J lost 0 bases. From germline, CDR1 is SGHDN and CDR2 FVKESK. The CDR3 sequence is CASSNDRDPSYNEQFF. The DNA of the CDR3 is TGTGCCAGCAGCAATGACAGGGACCCCTCCTACAATGAGCAGTTCTTC. Looking up the rest from reference TRBV14 and TRBJ2-1 gives the full variable domain: EAGVTQFPSHSVIEKGQTVTLRCDPISGHDNLYWYRRVMGKEIKFLLHFVKESKQDESGMPNNRFLAERTGGTYSTLKVQPAELEDSGVYFCASSNDRDPSYNEQFFGPGTRLTVL.

This clone was found once. CDR3 residues: CASSQSDRQVNEKLFF. CDR3 nucleotides: TGTGCCAGCAGCCAATCCGACCGACAGGTTAATGAAAAACTGTTTTTT. V is TRBV3-1 (or the pseudogene TRBV3-2) and J is TRBJ1-4, with D maybe TRBD1 (6 bases). This CDR3 comprises 16 residues. CDR1 LGHDT and CDR2 YNNKEL come from the germline V gene (reference sequence). Deletions cut 2 bases from V and 4 bases from J, with 14 bases between.

This rearrangement joins TRBV2 to TRBJ1-2; D is undetermined. V was trimmed by 5 bases and J by 1 base, leaving 11 bases between them. Germline V lookup: CDR1 SNHLY, CDR2 FYNNEI. This CDR3 is 14 amino acids long. CDR3 coding DNA: TGTGCCAGCAGTAAAACCAGAAATAACTATGGCTACACCTTC. Amino acids: CASSKTRNNYGYTF.

The chain is built from TRBV29-1 and TRBJ1-4; 7 bases line up with TRBD1. Trimming removed 6 bases from V and 1 base from J; junction bases left unmatched: 2. There are 13 residues in the CDR3. Germline assignment: CDR1 SQVTM and CDR2 ANQGSEA. Here the CDR3 reads CSVTGLTNEKLFF. CDR3 bases: TGCAGCGTGACAGGGTTAACTAATGAAAAACTGTTTTTT.

This sequence joins TRBV7-2 and TRBJ1-2; 10 bases fit TRBD1. This CDR3 region has 15 residues. V gave up 5 bases and J gave up 3 bases; unmatched junction bases: 6. Germline CDR1 reads SGHTA; CDR2 reads FQGNSA. CDR3 residues: CASSPQGQGYYGYTF. CDR3 coding DNA: TGTGCCAGCAGCCCCCAGGGACAGGGGTACTATGGCTACACCTTC.

The CDR3 is CASSLRATNEKLFF. The CDR3 region has the DNA TGTGCCAGCAGCTTACGCGCAACTAATGAAAAACTGTTTTTT. The V and J genes are TRBV7-6 and TRBJ1-4; D ambiguous. This CDR3 is built from 14 residues. The germline CDR1 and CDR2 sequences are SGHVS and FNYEAQ. V lost 2 bases and J lost 0, with 4 bases in between.

The rearrangement uses TRBV5-1 and TRBJ1-6; D is perhaps TRBD1 (6 bases). The V gene's germline CDR1 is SGHRS and CDR2 YFSETQ. The CDR3 has 16 amino acids. Trimming removed 5 bases from V and 2 bases from J, with 14 bases in between. The CDR3: CASRQGLNPYNSPLHF. In nucleotides, the CDR3 is TGCGCCAGCAGGCAGGGGTTGAACCCCTATAATTCACCCCTCCACTTT.

The chain uses TRBV28 and TRBJ1-4, with D perhaps TRBD1 (5 bases). This CDR3 is built from 14 residues. V lost 6 bases and J lost 10, with 18 bases in between. Germline V gene sequence: CDR1 MDHEN, CDR2 SYDVKM. CDR3: CASSLRTKPGKLFF. The DNA for the CDR3 is TGTGCCAGCAGCCTCCGGACAAAGCCTGGAAAACTGTTTTTT. The whole variable domain, filled in from reference TRBV28 and TRBJ1-4, reads DVKVTQSSRYLVKRTGEKVFLECVQDMDHENMFWYRQDPGLGLRLIYFSYDVKMKEKGDIPEGYSVSREKKERFSLILESASTNQTSMYLCASSLRTKPGKLFFGSGTQLSVL.

DNA for the CDR3: TGCGCCAGCAGCCAACTAACGCCCACCGGGACAGGGGACTCGGCTGAAGCTTTCTTT. Translating gives CASSQLTPTGTGDSAEAFF. The chain joins TRBV4-3 to TRBJ1-1; 10 nucleotides agree with TRBD1. CDR1 is LGHNA and CDR2 is YSLEER in the germline V gene. V trimming: 2 bases; J trimming: 6 bases; junction bases outside the gene matches: 18. The CDR3 runs to 19 residues.

The sample holds a few counts of this clone. This chain connects TRBV5-5 to TRBJ2-1; D is uncertain. The V gene's germline CDR1 is SGHKS and CDR2 YYEKEE (reference sequence). This CDR3 has 11 residues. V lost 4 bases to trimming and J lost 8 bases, with 7 bases between them. The CDR3 DNA sequence: TGTGCCAGCAGCAAGAGCGATGAGCAGTTCTTC. Amino acids: CASSKSDEQFF.

The chain has TRBV28 and TRBJ2-3, with D uncertain. Per germline, CDR1 MDHEN and CDR2 SYDVKM. Between the trimmed V and J ends, which lost 4 bases and 0 bases, there was a span of 14 bases. The CDR3 has 16 amino acids. The CDR3 sequence: CASSSHLPPSTDTQYF. The CDR3 DNA follows: TGTGCCAGCAGTTCTCACTTGCCCCCTAGCACAGATACGCAGTATTTT.

This clone was counted a single time. The gene calls are TRBV5-6 and TRBJ1-2; TRBD1 agrees at 7 bases. Germline V lookup: CDR1 SGHDT, CDR2 YYEEEE. V trimming: 1 base; J trimming: 2 bases; junction bases outside the gene matches: 5. This CDR3 is 15 amino acids long. CDR3 in DNA: TGTGCCAGCAGCTTGTTGTGGACAGGCAACTATGGCTACACCTTC. This translates into CASSLLWTGNYGYTF.

V and J are TRBV19 and TRBJ2-5, with TRBD1 identical over 9 bases. There are 15 residues in the CDR3. Per germline, CDR1 LNHDA and CDR2 SQIVND (reference sequence). V gave up 1 base and J gave up 5 bases; unmatched junction bases: 5. CDR3 DNA sequence: TGTGCCAGTAGTATAGCGATCGACAGGGGGGAGACCCAGTACTTC. It specifies CASSIAIDRGETQYF.

This rearrangement joins TRBV9 to TRBJ2-7; 8 bases fit TRBD2. The CDR3 extends over 15 amino acids. J gave up 1 base and V 0 bases, and 3 bases lay outside the gene matches. CDR1 and CDR2 (germline): SGDLS, YYNGEE. Here the CDR3 DNA reads TGTGCCAGCAGCGTAGCCGGGACTAGTTCCTACGAGCAGTACTTC. This sequence encodes CASSVAGTSSYEQYF.

V gene TRBV3-1 (or the pseudogene TRBV3-2) combines with J gene TRBJ1-6, with D possibly being TRBD1 (5 bases). CDR3 length: 17 residues. In germline, CDR1 is LGHDT, CDR2 YNNKEL (reference sequence). The V gene lost 1 base and the J gene lost 6 bases, with 16 bases spanning the gap. This CDR3 is CASSQVSIQGFNSPLHF. DNA for the CDR3: TGTGCCAGCAGCCAAGTGTCGATTCAGGGTTTTAATTCACCCCTCCACTTT.

The chain combines TRBV7-9 with TRBJ1-2, with 7 bases lining up with TRBD1. The germline gives CDR1 SEHNR, CDR2 FQNEAQ (reference sequence). V shed 6 bases and J 4 bases; nucleotides not matched to a gene: 8. The CDR3 has 14 amino acids. The CDR3, as DNA: TGTGCCAGCAGTAGGACAGGCGAGTTCTATGGCTACACCTTC. Amino acid sequence: CASSRTGEFYGYTF.

This clone has only one observation. V is TRBV4-2 and J is TRBJ2-1; D is perhaps TRBD2 (6 bases). The CDR3 loop spans 13 amino acids. Germline V gene data show CDR1 as LGHNA and CDR2 as YNFKEQ. Trimming pared 2 bases from V and 10 bases from J, leaving 12 bases between. CDR3 loop: CASSQLSGSEQFF. For the CDR3, the DNA is TGTGCCAGCAGCCAACTTAGCGGCAGCGAGCAGTTCTTC.

In this sample, this clone is medium-sized. V and J are TRBV9 and TRBJ1-1, with a tentative D call TRBD1 (5 bases). The V end lost 4 bases, the J end lost 7 bases, and 11 bases lay between the germline ends. This CDR3 spans 12 amino acids. Per germline, CDR1 SGDLS and CDR2 YYNGEE. CDR3 bases: TGTGCCAGCAGCACCGGACAAAATGAAGCTTTCTTT. It yields the protein CASSTGQNEAFF.

This chain joins TRBV5-1 and TRBJ1-2; 9 bases map to TRBD1. V shed 0 bases, J shed 4 bases, and the junction held 4 bases outside the gene matches. In germline, CDR1 is SGHRS, CDR2 YFSETQ. This CDR3 spans 15 amino acids. Written as DNA, the CDR3 is TGCGCCAGCAGCTTGGACCGGGGACAGGGCTATGGCTACACCTTC. The encoded protein is CASSLDRGQGYGYTF.

The chain has TRBV2 and TRBJ2-1; 9 positions match TRBD1. There are 14 residues in the CDR3. In germline, CDR1 is SNHLY, CDR2 FYNNEI. V lost 10 bases and J lost 3; bases outside the gene matches: 7. CDR3: CATVRDRDYNEQFF. Here the CDR3 DNA reads TGTGCCACAGTCCGGGACAGGGACTACAATGAGCAGTTCTTC.